This TCR beta chain was recovered during a study of blood T cell repertoires in COVID-19. Across the whole study: Acute and convalescent COVID-19 samples came from the United States, Italy and Spain. The analysed material was cDNA or gDNA that came from T cells, B-cell-depleted T cells, or PBMCs.

In the study's own analysis: Cell counts per sample came from amplifying reference gene primers. Method: immunoSEQ multiplex PCR; TCRdb's copy keeps in-frame clones and lacks some. Clone size and the V and J calls come from that table; the DNA yielded D and trimming. The sample records over 200,000 clones, 88% being singletons. CDR3 size: 13 residues. Deletions cut 3 bases from V and 10 bases from J, with 13 bases between. Per the germline V gene, CDR1 is ENHRY and CDR2 is SYGVKD. The material sequenced was peripheral blood. The receptor was isolated from a man in his sixties who had recovered from COVID-19. The chain uses TRBV10-3 and TRBJ2-1; D is unclear. As DNA, the CDR3 is TGTGCCATCAGTGAAATCGTACAAAAAGAGCAGTTCTTC. It encodes CAISEIVQKEQFF.